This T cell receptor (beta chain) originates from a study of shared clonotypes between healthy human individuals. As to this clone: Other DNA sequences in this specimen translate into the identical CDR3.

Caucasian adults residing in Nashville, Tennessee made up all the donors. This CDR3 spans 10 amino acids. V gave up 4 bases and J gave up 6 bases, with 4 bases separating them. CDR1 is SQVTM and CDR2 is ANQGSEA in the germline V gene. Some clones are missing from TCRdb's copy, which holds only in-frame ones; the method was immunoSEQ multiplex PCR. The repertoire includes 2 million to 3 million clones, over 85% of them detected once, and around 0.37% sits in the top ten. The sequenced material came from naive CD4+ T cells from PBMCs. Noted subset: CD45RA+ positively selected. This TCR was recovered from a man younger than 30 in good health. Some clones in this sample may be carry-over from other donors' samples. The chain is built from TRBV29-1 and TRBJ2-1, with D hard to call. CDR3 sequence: CSVGSNEQFF. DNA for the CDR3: TGCAGCGTTGGCTCCAATGAGCAGTTCTTC.